This T cell receptor beta chain was recorded in a study of blood T cell repertoires in COVID-19 (dated by TCRdb to about 2020). Study-wide context: Samples covering the acute and convalescent phases of COVID-19 were provided by collaborators in the United States, Italy and Spain. The material from the prospective study consisted of cDNA or gDNA derived from T cells, B-cell-depleted T cells, or PBMCs. A freely available public database, intended as a resource for researchers studying the immune response to SARS-CoV-2, is where the repertoires were released. A de-identified subject ID, COVID-19 status, age in years and sex were almost always included in the sample metadata. Subjects who had been exposed to COVID-19, were actively infected with it, or had recovered from it provided the deeply sampled blood TCRbeta repertoires that made up the dataset. HLA class I and class II types, where available, came from metadata supplied by the sample provider rather than from assay-based typing. Samples were obtained from the ongoing ImmuneRACE study (first 160 participants) and from 950 to 1,500 subjects provided by 6 global collaborators.

About this clone itself: The specificity of this receptor is unknown. Nothing much larger sits one base from this clone, and base qualities are not available.

TCRbeta CDR3 regions were amplified from genomic DNA by means of the immunoSEQ Assay, a bias-controlled multiplex PCR. The authors processed their data as follows. Nucleated cell counts per sample were estimated from amplification of reference gene primers within the assay. To quantify the absolute abundance of each unique TCRbeta CDR3 rearrangement, sequence reads were collapsed and filtered. Productive Simpson clonality was computed per sample as the square root of Simpson's diversity index over productive rearrangements. TCRdb took over this immuneACCESS table, retaining in-frame rearrangements with V and J assigned. Such tables are incomplete; in checked studies, under half of the missing clones stem from an unresolved V gene, and the remainder is unexplained. The V and J calls and clone size come from that table; D and trimming were worked out from the DNA. The table for this sample lists about 220,000 clones; around four fifths of them were counted only once. In total, the top ten clones hold 5.2% of the sample.

Results the study describes overall, beyond this receptor: The quantity of clinical and demographic metadata differed by source and by participant and was supplied without curation.

The CDR3 sequence holds 13 residues, the cysteine and phenylalanine included. Only CDR3 DNA is held: 39 bases, read in frame from base 1. In the germline V gene (reference sequence), CDR1 corresponds to MNHEY and CDR2 to SMNVEV. V is cut back by 6 bases and J by 7 bases, with 6 bases in the junction unmatched. At one collaborating source in Seattle, patients were enrolled during active infection and were followed longitudinally through the course of disease. Each collaborating institution followed its own protocols to collect whole blood in K2EDTA tubes. For TCRbeta analysis, collaborators shipped samples as frozen whole blood, isolated PBMCs, or DNA extracted from either of those sample types.

The rearranged chain carries TRBV27 and TRBJ1-1, with 9 middle bases fitting TRBD1. The source is a woman between 65 and 79 years old with COVID-19, enrolled during active disease. The sample comprised peripheral blood. The DNA sequence is as follows: TGTGCCAGCAGAAACAGGGGGCTGAATGAAGCTTTCTTT. This codes for CASRNRGLNEAFF.